This T cell receptor (beta chain) appears in the sequencing data of a study of T cell changes during pregnancy in multiple sclerosis. The J segment lost 6 bases and the V segment lost 3 bases, leaving 6 bases of the junction unmatched. The CDR3 sequence is 14 residues long. CDR1 is MNHNS, CDR2 SASEGT, per germline. The repertoire was sequenced with immunoSEQ multiplex PCR; TCRdb's copy has only in-frame clones and lacks some. Counted here are tens of thousands of clones, around 90% occurring once; the ten biggest clones make up 0.4% to 0.45%. The specimen comprised CD4+ T cells from peripheral blood mononuclear cells, sampled in the third trimester of pregnancy. V gene TRBV6-1 combines with J gene TRBJ1-1; 8 bases align to TRBD1. This TCR derives from a female donor with multiple sclerosis, enrolled in a pregnancy study. CDR3 amino acids: CASSDYQGAAEAFF. CDR3 in DNA: TGTGCCAGCAGTGACTACCAGGGGGCCGCTGAAGCTTTCTTT.